The 30 T cell receptor beta chains listed next were all sequenced from one sample in a study of response to subunit inactivated influenza vaccine. MiXCR, applied by TCRdb to the RT-PCR reads, yields one record per CDR3 protein. Here the sample spans roughly 540,000 distinct CDR3 sequences, 20% to 25% being singletons. A further study also used this sample, focusing on T cells expressing NK-cell markers. That work adds: In generating TCR beta cDNA, 5'RACE template switching with UMIs was used.

The sequencing used CD4+ T cells sorted from PBMCs, collected less than 13 days after vaccination. These receptors were taken from a man over 45 who received an inactivated influenza vaccine.

The chain carries TRBV12-3 or TRBV12-4 and TRBJ2-1; 10 bases map to TRBD1. The CDR3 is made up of 16 amino acids. The V gene end was trimmed by 6 bases and the J gene end by 8 bases; junction bases not matched to a gene: 13. Here the CDR3 DNA reads TGTGCCAGCAGCCCAGGAGGCGGACAGGGGGACGATGAGCAGTTCTTC. Translation: CASSPGGGQGDDEQFF.

This clonotype was counted a few times. The CDR3 sequence is CASTPWDLPNYGYTF. As DNA, the CDR3 is TGTGCCAGCACCCCATGGGACCTTCCTAACTATGGCTACACCTTC. This sequence joins TRBV7-9 and TRBJ1-2, with a possible D match to TRBD1 (5 bases). CDR1 and CDR2 (germline): SEHNR, FQNEAQ (reference sequence). Trimming shortened V by 7 bases and J by 0 bases, and 15 bases separated the two germline ends. The CDR3 extends over 15 amino acids.

This chain connects TRBV6-5 to TRBJ1-5, with 7 bases aligning to TRBD1. Germline V CDR1 and CDR2: MNHEY, SVGAGI. This CDR3 comprises 16 residues. Unmatched junction bases numbered 13, after V lost 2 bases and J lost 9 bases. The CDR3 spells CASSYQTGQKNSPQHF. As DNA, the CDR3 is TGTGCCAGCAGTTACCAGACGGGACAGAAGAATTCGCCCCAGCATTTT.

The CDR3 DNA is TGTGCCAGCTCCCTGCGTCTTTCCACAACCCCGGGCTATGGCTACACCTTC. Translating it yields CASSLRLSTTPGYGYTF. This rearrangement joins TRBV18 to TRBJ1-2; D not certain. Germline CDR1 KGHSH, CDR2 LQKENI. Trimming left V 6 bases short and J 4 bases short, with 24 bases between. The CDR3 has 17 residues.

This clonotype was observed a handful of times. The chain employs TRBV12-3 or TRBV12-4 and TRBJ1-2; a weak D match, TRBD1 (6 bases). The CDR3 has 14 residues. V was shortened by 7 bases and J by 6 bases, with 18 bases between the two germline ends. The CDR3 sequence: CASTGGGGWDGYTF. CDR3 nucleotide sequence: TGTGCCAGCACCGGGGGAGGGGGATGGGATGGCTACACCTTC.

The table lists this clonotype with a few counts. The chain joins TRBV12-3 or TRBV12-4 to TRBJ1-3; a weak D match, TRBD1 (5 bases). V gave up 5 bases and J gave up 0 bases, with 14 bases separating them. The CDR3 is made up of 16 amino acids. CDR3 nucleotide sequence: TGTGCCAGCAGTAGAAGACAGTTTTACTCTGGAAACACCATATATTTT. Its translation is CASSRRQFYSGNTIYF.

The chain carries TRBV20-1 and TRBJ2-3; D is unresolved. The germline CDR1 and CDR2 sequences are DFQATT and SNEGSKA (reference sequence). V was trimmed by 6 bases and J by 0 bases, leaving 13 bases between them. The CDR3 is 14 amino acids. The CDR3 nucleotides are TGCAGTGCCAAAATTTCCTCTAGCACAGATACGCAGTATTTT. Protein product: CSAKISSSTDTQYF.

The V call is TRBV7-9, the J call TRBJ2-2; 8 positions agree with TRBD2. This CDR3 comprises 16 residues. V lost 5 bases to trimming and J lost 6 bases; unmatched junction nucleotides: 11. CDR1 is SEHNR and CDR2 is FQNEAQ in the germline V gene (reference sequence). The CDR3 DNA reads as TGTGCCAGCAGCCGCCTCGTGAGCGGGAGTCCCGGGGAGCTGTTTTTT. Its translation: CASSRLVSGSPGELFF.

This chain uses TRBV6-5 with TRBJ2-1; D ambiguous. Trimming removed 7 bases at V and 0 bases at J, with 16 bases between. Germline CDR1 reads MNHEY; CDR2 reads SVGAGI. The CDR3 consists of 16 residues. The CDR3 DNA reads as TGTGCCAGCATTTCACGGTCAGGCGACTCCTACAATGAGCAGTTCTTC. It translates to CASISRSGDSYNEQFF.

There are a few counts of this clonotype. The chain carries TRBV20-1 and TRBJ2-1; 9 bases match TRBD1. CDR1 is DFQATT and CDR2 is SNEGSKA in the germline V gene (reference sequence). This CDR3 contains 15 residues. V dropped 6 bases and J dropped 7; count of bases not matched to a gene: 13. The CDR3 bases are TGCAGTGCCGGGCCCCGGACAGGGGTTTCGAATGAGCAGTTCTTC. Protein: CSAGPRTGVSNEQFF.

This clonotype was counted many times. The chain recombines TRBV10-3 with TRBJ1-1; D is unclear. V was clipped by 2 bases and J by 0 bases, with 7 bases between them. The CDR3 is 14 residues long. Germline V lookup: CDR1 ENHRY, CDR2 SYGVKD. In DNA form, the CDR3 reads TGTGCCATCAGTGAGGGAGGCATGAACACTGAAGCTTTCTTT. This translates into CAISEGGMNTEAFF.

This clonotype appeared a few times. The chain joins TRBV10-3 to TRBJ2-2; D uncertain. V shed 2 bases and J shed 2 bases, with 0 bases lying between them. The CDR3 runs to 12 residues. The germline CDR1 and CDR2 sequences are ENHRY and SYGVKD. The CDR3 sequence: CAISENTGELFF. CDR3 bases: TGTGCCATCAGTGAGAACACCGGGGAGCTGTTTTTT.

This clonotype has just a few counts. The chain couples TRBV5-1 to TRBJ1-1; 9 bases line up with TRBD1. Germline CDR1 reads SGHRS; CDR2 reads YFSETQ. This CDR3 is built from 13 residues. Trimming cost V 5 bases and J 5 bases; bases outside gene matches: 4. CDR3 in DNA: TGCGCCAGCAGTAAGGGACAGGGTACTGAAGCTTTCTTT. Translated: CASSKGQGTEAFF. Filled out from reference TRBV5-1 and TRBJ1-1, the complete variable domain reads KAGVTQTPRYLIKTRGQQVTLSCSPISGHRSVSWYQQTPGQGLQFLFEYFSETQRNKGNFPGRFSGRQFSNSRSEMNVSTLELGDSALYLCASSKGQGTEAFFGQGTRLTVV.

This CDR3 reads CASSLAGTVSYEQYF. The CDR3 DNA is TGTGCCAGCAGCTTAGCCGGGACAGTCTCCTACGAGCAGTACTTC. This sequence joins TRBV11-2 and TRBJ2-7, with 7 nucleotides matching TRBD1. V lost 1 base to trimming and J lost 0 bases; unmatched junction nucleotides: 3. Germline lookup yields CDR1 SGHAT and CDR2 FQNNGV. CDR3 length: 15 amino acids.

The table lists this clonotype with a few counts. The CDR3 DNA follows: TGCAGCCCCCAAAGGGGGACTTTCAACACCGGGGAGCTGTTTTTT. This codes for CSPQRGTFNTGELFF. The chain is built from TRBV20-1 and TRBJ2-2; D tentatively fits TRBD1 or TRBD2 (6 bases each). This CDR3 is 15 amino acids long. Germline CDR1 and CDR2: DFQATT and SNEGSKA (reference sequence).

The rearrangement links TRBV12-3 or TRBV12-4 to TRBJ2-7; no clear D gene. This CDR3 comprises 13 residues. V gave up 2 bases and J gave up 2 bases, with 7 bases separating them. CDR3 nucleotides: TGTGCCAGCAGTTTAAGTAGGACCTACGAGCAGTACTTC. Translation gives CASSLSRTYEQYF.

This clonotype was detected a few times. V and J are TRBV20-1 and TRBJ1-5; D remains unclear. Germline lookup yields CDR1 DFQATT and CDR2 SNEGSKA (reference sequence). The CDR3 consists of 13 residues. The germline V and J ends were trimmed by 6 bases and 3 bases, with 12 bases remaining between them. The CDR3 DNA reads TGCAGTGCAAACACAGCGTTCAATCAGCCCCAGCATTTT. Amino acid sequence: CSANTAFNQPQHF.

As regards this clonotype: A much larger clone sits a single nucleotide away, making a read error possible. The CDR3 sequence: CATTSGGEQFF. The CDR3 DNA follows: TGTGCCACCACCAGCGGGGGTGAGCAGTTCTTC. The chain combines TRBV15 with TRBJ2-1, with TRBD2 matching over 8 bases. V dropped 7 bases and J dropped 9; count of bases not matched to a gene: 2. The CDR3 is 11 residues long. Germline V lookup: CDR1 LNHNV, CDR2 YYDKDF (reference sequence). The complete variable domain, with remaining parts taken from reference TRBV15 and TRBJ2-1, reads DAMVIQNPRYQVTQFGKPVTLSCSQTLNHNVMYWYQQKSSQAPKLLFHYYDKDFNNEADTPDNFQSRRPNTSFCFLDIRSPGLGDTAMYLCATTSGGEQFFGPGTRLTVL.

The J gene is TRBJ1-5, the V gene TRBV3-1; D gene ambiguous. Trimming left V 0 bases short and J 6 bases short, with 12 bases between. CDR3 size: 15 residues. CDR1 is LGHDT and CDR2 is YNNKEL in the germline V gene (reference sequence). The CDR3 DNA follows: TGTGCCAGCAGCCAAGATTCGGGCCTGCGTCAGCCCCAGCATTTT. Translated: CASSQDSGLRQPQHF.

The V call is TRBV5-6, the J call TRBJ1-6; D call uncertain. With 3 bases removed from V and 0 bases from J, the gap between germline ends came to 13 bases. This CDR3 contains 17 residues. Germline CDR1 is SGHDT and CDR2 is YYEEEE. The CDR3 DNA reads as TGTGCCAGCAGCTACCCCCTATGGGGCTCCTATAATTCACCCCTCCACTTT. Amino acid sequence: CASSYPLWGSYNSPLHF. Full variable domain (rest looked up from reference TRBV5-6 and TRBJ1-6): DAGVTQSPTHLIKTRGQQVTLRCSPKSGHDTVSWYQQALGQGPQFIFQYYEEEERQRGNFPDRFSGHQFPNYSSELNVNALLLGDSALYLCASSYPLWGSYNSPLHFGNGTRLTVT.

This clonotype was counted at least ten times. The junction and the germline gene differ at one end; a read error may be behind it. The chain combines TRBV4-3 with TRBJ1-5, with unresolved D. There are 15 residues in the CDR3. Germline V gene data show CDR1 as LGHNA and CDR2 as YSLEER. In DNA form, the CDR3 reads TGCGCCAGCAGCCCCTTCCAAGGTAGCAGTCAGCCCCAGCATTTT. It encodes CASSPFQGSSQPQHF.

The chain employs TRBV6-1 and TRBJ2-5, with D possibly matching TRBD1 (5 bases). Germline values: CDR1 MNHNS, CDR2 SASEGT. Between the trimmed V and J ends, which lost 2 bases and 5 bases, there was a span of 18 bases. The CDR3 has 16 residues. DNA of the CDR3: TGTGCCAGCAGTGAAAGGAACAGGCCCTCCCGTGAGACCCAGTACTTC. Translating gives CASSERNRPSRETQYF.

The chain carries TRBV9 and TRBJ2-7, with D uncertain. The CDR3 totals 15 residues. The V gene's germline CDR1 is SGDLS and CDR2 YYNGEE. V shed 0 bases and J shed 0 bases, with 10 bases lying between them. The CDR3 DNA sequence: TGTGCCAGCAGCGTAGCGCCCGACCTCTCCTACGAGCAGTACTTC. Translating gives CASSVAPDLSYEQYF.

This clonotype turned up a few times. This chain joins TRBV5-5 and TRBJ2-7; D is possibly TRBD1 or TRBD2 (5 bases each). The germline V and J ends were trimmed by 3 bases and 0 bases, with 19 bases remaining between them. The CDR3 is 17 amino acids. Germline V gene sequence: CDR1 SGHKS, CDR2 YYEKEE (reference sequence). Written as DNA, the CDR3 is TGTGCCAGCAGCTCTTCCGTGGTACGGGGCTTCTCCTACGAGCAGTACTTC. Translating gives CASSSSVVRGFSYEQYF.

This clonotype was observed a few times. The chain joins TRBV11-2 to TRBJ1-5; D gene ambiguous. Germline CDR1 and CDR2: SGHAT and FQNNGV. The CDR3 loop spans 15 amino acids. V lost 0 bases to trimming and J lost 4 bases, with 10 bases between them. DNA for the CDR3: TGTGCCAGCAGCTTAGATCCTAAGGGAAATCAGCCCCAGCATTTT. It specifies CASSLDPKGNQPQHF.

This clonotype came up a few times. The chain recombines TRBV5-6 with TRBJ1-2; D not resolved. The V gene lost 4 bases and the J gene lost 0 bases, with 13 bases spanning the gap. The germline CDR1 and CDR2 sequences are SGHDT and YYEEEE. The CDR3 sequence is 15 residues long. CDR3 DNA sequence: TGTGCCAGCAGCGGGTCGTCAGGAGCTAACTATGGCTACACCTTC. Its protein is CASSGSSGANYGYTF.

This clonotype was observed many times. This CDR3 reads CSARLAGGLYNEQFF. CDR3 coding DNA: TGCAGTGCTAGATTAGCGGGGGGCCTTTACAATGAGCAGTTCTTC. The chain employs TRBV20-1 and TRBJ2-1; 10 bases map to TRBD2. The germline CDR1 and CDR2 sequences are DFQATT and SNEGSKA (reference sequence). The CDR3 is 15 amino acids. The J segment lost 4 bases and the V segment lost 2 bases, leaving 5 bases of the junction unmatched.

V usage is TRBV20-1 and J usage is TRBJ2-6; D is perhaps TRBD2 (6 bases). This CDR3 is built from 16 residues. Germline V gene sequence: CDR1 DFQATT, CDR2 SNEGSKA (reference sequence). With 0 bases removed from V and 4 bases from J, the gap between germline ends came to 13 bases. CDR3 coding DNA: TGCAGTGCTAGAGATCTAGCGATGCCCGGGGCCAACGTCCTGACTTTC. It is translated as CSARDLAMPGANVLTF.

This chain connects TRBV12-3 or TRBV12-4 to TRBJ1-1; 10 bases are shared with TRBD1. Losses at the gene ends were 6 bases for V and 1 base for J; bases not matched to a gene: 2. The CDR3 totals 14 residues. CDR3 bases: TGTGCCAGCAGACGGGACAGGGGGAACACTGAAGCTTTCTTT. This gives the protein CASRRDRGNTEAFF.

This clonotype appeared a few times. This chain uses TRBV6-2 or TRBV6-3 with TRBJ1-6; D unclear. V was cut by 8 bases and J by 8 bases, with 10 bases left in between. This CDR3 region has 12 residues. Germline assignment: CDR1 MNHEY and CDR2 SVGEGT. For the CDR3, the DNA is TGTGCCAGCGGAACCACGTATTCACCCCTCCACTTT. This sequence encodes CASGTTYSPLHF.